This T cell receptor beta chain was sequenced in a study of post-analysis software for immune sequencing data. The overall study: Recorded subtypes: relapsing-remitting, secondary progressive, progressive-relapsing; some patients unannotated.

For this clonotype: Its cognate antigen is unknown.

Germline V gives CDR1 SGDLS, CDR2 YYNGEE. This CDR3 comprises 16 residues. V was pared by 4 bases and J by 7 bases, with 23 bases between. Study-wide findings and caveats: TRBV5-6, TRBV5-1 and TRBV20-1 belonged to a set of about five TRBV segments that were more frequent in patients than controls. The normalized Chao1 diversity of multiple sclerosis patients was significantly lower than that of controls.

TCR beta cDNA libraries included unique molecular identifiers. From about 1 to 10 million T cells, roughly 0.5 million cDNA molecules were obtained. From the PCR reads, TCRdb called clonotypes with MiXCR, one entry per CDR3 protein. The table includes more than 450,000 distinct CDR3 sequences, around 34% detected once. Sequenced material: blood. The chain is built from TRBV9 and TRBJ1-1; no clear D. The receptor was derived from a girl under 18 with multiple sclerosis. CDR3 nucleotide sequence: TGTGCCAGCAGCCCCCGAGTCGGTGTGGAGGCAGGTGAAGCTTTCTTT. Protein sequence: CASSPRVGVEAGEAFF.